These 8 T cell receptor beta chains originate from one sample sequenced in a study of blood T cell repertoires in COVID-19. Sequencing used immunoSEQ multiplex PCR; TCRdb keeps in-frame clones, though not all of them. The data contain about 500,000 clones, roughly nine tenths of them singletons. Sequenced: peripheral blood. These receptors were collected from a man between 18 and 29 years old with COVID-19, enrolled during active disease.

J is TRBJ1-5 and V is TRBV6-1; D call uncertain. The CDR3 is made up of 15 amino acids. V gave up 1 base and J gave up 7 bases, with 14 bases separating them. Germline CDR1 MNHNS, CDR2 SASEGT. CDR3 coding DNA: TGTGCCAGCAGTGAAGTTTGGACTTCCGGGCAGCCCCAGCATTTT. It yields the protein CASSEVWTSGQPQHF.

The chain couples TRBV10-3 to TRBJ2-7; a possible D gene is TRBD1 (6 bases). Per the germline V gene, CDR1 is ENHRY and CDR2 is SYGVKD. The CDR3 consists of 13 residues. V lost 5 bases to trimming and J lost 6 bases, with 14 bases between them. The CDR3 loop reads CAISTAGAGEQYF. CDR3 bases: TGTGCCATCAGTACCGCAGGGGCGGGCGAGCAGTACTTC.

The chain has TRBV27 and TRBJ2-3, with a possible D match to TRBD2 (6 bases). With 10 bases removed from V and 2 bases from J, the gap between germline ends came to 16 bases. Germline V gene sequence: CDR1 MNHEY, CDR2 SMNVEV (reference sequence). This CDR3 spans 14 amino acids. CDR3 loop: CATKRSSVTDTQYF. In DNA form, the CDR3 reads TGTGCCACCAAGAGGTCTAGCGTCACAGATACGCAGTATTTT.

This chain links TRBV19 with TRBJ2-1; possibly TRBD2 for D (6 bases). CDR1 LNHDA and CDR2 SQIVND come from the germline V gene (reference sequence). Trimming took 9 bases from V and 3 from J, leaving 15 bases between them. CDR3 length: 14 residues. The CDR3 reads CASTRDWRYNEQFF. Written as DNA, the CDR3 is TGTGCCAGCACCCGGGACTGGCGCTACAATGAGCAGTTCTTC.

The CDR3, as DNA: TGTGCCAGCAGTGAAGCGCTTTTCCGGGGGAGATACTACGAGCAGTACTTC. Its protein product is CASSEALFRGRYYEQYF. V and J are TRBV6-1 and TRBJ2-7; tentative D call: TRBD2 (6 bases). Germline CDR1 and CDR2: MNHNS and SASEGT. This CDR3 spans 17 amino acids. V was shortened by 0 bases and J by 3 bases, with 18 bases between the two germline ends.

The genes are TRBV6-2 or TRBV6-3 and TRBJ1-5, with D possibly matching TRBD1 (5 bases). There are 14 residues in the CDR3. V lost 5 bases and J 3 bases, leaving 11 bases between the germline ends. Germline-derived CDR1 and CDR2 are MNHEY and SVGEGT. CDR3 residues: CASSRRGVNQPQHF. The DNA for the CDR3 is TGTGCCAGCAGTCGGCGGGGGGTCAATCAGCCCCAGCATTTT.

This clone came up once. V is TRBV6-1 and J is TRBJ1-2, with a tentative D call TRBD1 (5 bases). The CDR3 sequence is 12 residues long. Trimming took 5 bases from V and 4 from J, leaving 8 bases between them. Germline V CDR1 and CDR2: MNHNS, SASEGT. In DNA form, the CDR3 reads TGTGCCAGCAGTTTAGACAGCTATGGCTACACCTTC. Translating gives CASSLDSYGYTF.

This clone was detected once. Other DNA sequences within the sample encode an identical CDR3. V usage is TRBV12-3 or TRBV12-4 and J usage is TRBJ2-7; tentatively, D is TRBD2 (6 bases). V gave up 3 bases and J gave up 3 bases, with 9 bases separating them. CDR3 length: 13 residues. The CDR3 region is CASSLGGGYEQYF. In DNA, the CDR3 is TGTGCCAGCAGTTTGGGGGGAGGCTACGAGCAGTACTTC.